This T cell receptor (beta chain) was retrieved from a study of shared clonotypes between healthy human individuals. V shed 1 base and J 5 bases; nucleotides not matched to a gene: 2. Per the germline V gene, CDR1 is SGDLS and CDR2 is YYNGEE. The CDR3 runs to 13 residues. This table comes from immunoSEQ multiplex PCR, and its TCRdb copy is limited to in-frame clones, with some not included. This sample has about 480,000 clones; over 60% occur once, and the top ten carry roughly an eighth. The rearrangement uses TRBV9 and TRBJ2-5; 7 nucleotides agree with TRBD2. The TCR sequence derives from a woman in her thirties or forties in good health. Some clones in this sample may be carry-over from other donors' samples. The sequenced material came from PBMCs. DNA of the CDR3: TGTGCCAGCAGCGTAAGACTAGCCGAGACCCAGTACTTC. Translating it yields CASSVRLAETQYF.